This T cell receptor (beta chain) emerged from a study of blood T cell repertoires in COVID-19. Study details: The samples span acute and convalescent COVID-19 from the United States, Italy and Spain. Sources were T cells, B-cell-depleted T cells, or PBMCs; the material itself was cDNA or gDNA.

Authors' analysis steps: Amplification with reference gene primers provided the estimates of nucleated cell counts. Sequenced by immunoSEQ multiplex PCR; TCRdb stores in-frame clones only, minus some. The V and J calls and clone size are taken from that table; D and trimming were inferred from the DNA. Of 150,000 or so clones listed, around 91% are singletons. The CDR3 is made up of 14 amino acids. Germline CDR1 MNHEY, CDR2 SVGAGI. V was pared by 7 bases and J by 1 base, with 11 bases between. The TCR comes from a woman between 35 and 50 years old with acute or convalescent COVID-19. V gene TRBV6-5 combines with J gene TRBJ2-1, with D perhaps TRBD2 (6 bases). The sample comprised peripheral blood. The CDR3 here is CASMRGGSYNEQFF. The CDR3 bases are TGTGCCAGCATGAGGGGAGGATCCTACAATGAGCAGTTCTTC.